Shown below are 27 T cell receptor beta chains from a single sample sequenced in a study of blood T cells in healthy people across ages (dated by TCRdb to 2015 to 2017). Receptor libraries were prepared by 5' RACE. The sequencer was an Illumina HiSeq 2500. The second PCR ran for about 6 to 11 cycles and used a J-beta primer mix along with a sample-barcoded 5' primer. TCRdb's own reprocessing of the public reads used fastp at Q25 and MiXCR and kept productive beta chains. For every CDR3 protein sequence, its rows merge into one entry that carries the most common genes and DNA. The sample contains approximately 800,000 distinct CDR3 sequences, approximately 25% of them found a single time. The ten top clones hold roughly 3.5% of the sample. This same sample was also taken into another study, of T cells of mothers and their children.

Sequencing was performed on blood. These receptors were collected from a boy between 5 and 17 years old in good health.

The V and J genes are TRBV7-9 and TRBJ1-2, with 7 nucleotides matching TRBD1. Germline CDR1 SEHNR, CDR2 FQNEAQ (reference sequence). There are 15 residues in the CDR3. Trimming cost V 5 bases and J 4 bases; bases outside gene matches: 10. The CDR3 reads CASSPRQGEGYGYTF. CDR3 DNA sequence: TGTGCCAGCAGCCCTCGACAGGGTGAAGGCTATGGCTACACCTTC. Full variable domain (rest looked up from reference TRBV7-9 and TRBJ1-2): DTGVSQNPRHKITKRGQNVTFRCDPISEHNRLYWYRQTLGQGPEFLTYFQNEAQLEKSRLLSDRFSAERPKGSFSTLEIQRTEQGDSAMYLCASSPRQGEGYGYTFGSGTRLTVV.

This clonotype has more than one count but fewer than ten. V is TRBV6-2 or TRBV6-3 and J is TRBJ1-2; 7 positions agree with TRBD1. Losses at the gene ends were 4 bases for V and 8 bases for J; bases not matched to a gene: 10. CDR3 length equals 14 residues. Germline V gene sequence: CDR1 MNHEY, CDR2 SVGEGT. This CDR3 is CASSFTDRTYGYTF. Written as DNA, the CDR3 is TGTGCCAGCAGTTTCACGGACAGGACGTACGGCTACACCTTC.

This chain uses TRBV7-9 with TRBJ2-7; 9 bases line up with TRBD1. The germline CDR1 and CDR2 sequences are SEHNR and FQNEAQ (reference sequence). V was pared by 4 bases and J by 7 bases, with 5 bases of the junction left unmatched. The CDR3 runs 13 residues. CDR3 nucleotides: TGTGCCAGCAGCTACCGGGACAGGGAAGAGCAGTACTTC. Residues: CASSYRDREEQYF.

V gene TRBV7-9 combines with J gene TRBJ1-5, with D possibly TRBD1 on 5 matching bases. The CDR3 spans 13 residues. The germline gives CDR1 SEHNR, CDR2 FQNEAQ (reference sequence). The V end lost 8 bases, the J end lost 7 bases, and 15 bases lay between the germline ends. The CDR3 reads CASSPGRGQPQHF. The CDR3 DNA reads TGTGCCAGCTCACCGGGGCGTGGGCAGCCCCAGCATTTT.

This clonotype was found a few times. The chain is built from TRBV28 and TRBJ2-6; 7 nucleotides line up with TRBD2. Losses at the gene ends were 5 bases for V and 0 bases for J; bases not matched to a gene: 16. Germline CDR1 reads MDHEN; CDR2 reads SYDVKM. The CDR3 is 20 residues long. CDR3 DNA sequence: TGTGCCAGCAGTCGCAGCGGGGCTAGCGGAGCCTCCTCTGGGGCCAACGTCCTGACTTTC. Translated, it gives CASSRSGASGASSGANVLTF.

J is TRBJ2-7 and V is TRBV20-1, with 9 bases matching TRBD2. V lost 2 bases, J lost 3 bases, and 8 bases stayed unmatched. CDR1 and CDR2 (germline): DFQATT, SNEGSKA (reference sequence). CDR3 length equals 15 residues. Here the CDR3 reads CSARMREGFGYEQYF. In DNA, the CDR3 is TGCAGTGCTAGAATGCGGGAGGGCTTCGGCTACGAGCAGTACTTC.

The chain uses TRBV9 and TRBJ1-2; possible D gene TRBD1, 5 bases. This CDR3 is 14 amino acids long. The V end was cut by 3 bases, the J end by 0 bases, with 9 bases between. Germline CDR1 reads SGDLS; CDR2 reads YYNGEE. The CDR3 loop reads CASSDSRANYGYTF. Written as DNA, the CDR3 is TGTGCCAGCAGCGATTCCAGGGCTAACTATGGCTACACCTTC. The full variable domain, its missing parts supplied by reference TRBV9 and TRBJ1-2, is DSGVTQTPKHLITATGQRVTLRCSPRSGDLSVYWYQQSLDQGLQFLIQYYNGEERAKGNILERFSAQQFPDLHSELNLSSLELGDSALYFCASSDSRANYGYTFGSGTRLTVV.

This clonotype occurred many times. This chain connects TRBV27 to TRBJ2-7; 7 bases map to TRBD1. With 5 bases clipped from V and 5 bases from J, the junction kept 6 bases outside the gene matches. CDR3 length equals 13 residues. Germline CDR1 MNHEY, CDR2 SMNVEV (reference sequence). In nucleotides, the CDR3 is TGTGCCAGCAGTCGAGAACAGGGGAACGAGCAGTACTTC. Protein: CASSREQGNEQYF.

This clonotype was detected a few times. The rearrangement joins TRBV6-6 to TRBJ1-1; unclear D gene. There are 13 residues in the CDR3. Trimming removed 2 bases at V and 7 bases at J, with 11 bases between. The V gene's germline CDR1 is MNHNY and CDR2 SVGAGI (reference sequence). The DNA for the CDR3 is TGTGCCAGCAGTTACGACGTGGAACTTGAAGCTTTCTTT. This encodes CASSYDVELEAFF.

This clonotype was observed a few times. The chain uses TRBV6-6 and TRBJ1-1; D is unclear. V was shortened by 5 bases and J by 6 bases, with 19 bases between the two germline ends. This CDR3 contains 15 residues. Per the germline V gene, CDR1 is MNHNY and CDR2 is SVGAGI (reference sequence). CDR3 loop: CASSPPGGPTAEAFF. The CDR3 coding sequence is TGTGCCAGCAGTCCACCGGGAGGGCCGACCGCTGAAGCTTTCTTT.

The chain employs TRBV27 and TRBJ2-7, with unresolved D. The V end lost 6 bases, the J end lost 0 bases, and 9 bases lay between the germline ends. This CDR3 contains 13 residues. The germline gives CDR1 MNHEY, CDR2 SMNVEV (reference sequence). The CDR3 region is CASSMVVSYEQYF. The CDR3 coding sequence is TGTGCCAGCAGCATGGTGGTCTCCTACGAGCAGTACTTC.

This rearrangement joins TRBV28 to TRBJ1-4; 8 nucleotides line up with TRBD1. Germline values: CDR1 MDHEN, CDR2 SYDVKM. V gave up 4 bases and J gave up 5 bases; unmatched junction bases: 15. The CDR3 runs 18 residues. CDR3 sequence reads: CASSSPGGFPSSNEKLFF. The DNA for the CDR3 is TGTGCCAGCAGTTCCCCAGGGGGCTTCCCATCTTCAAATGAAAAACTGTTTTTT.

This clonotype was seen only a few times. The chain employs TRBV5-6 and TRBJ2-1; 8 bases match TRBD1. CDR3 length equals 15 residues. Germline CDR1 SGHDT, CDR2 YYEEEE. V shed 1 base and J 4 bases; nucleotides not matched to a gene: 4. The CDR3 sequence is CASSLLDRDYNEQFF. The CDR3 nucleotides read TGTGCCAGCAGCTTGCTGGACAGGGATTACAATGAGCAGTTCTTC.

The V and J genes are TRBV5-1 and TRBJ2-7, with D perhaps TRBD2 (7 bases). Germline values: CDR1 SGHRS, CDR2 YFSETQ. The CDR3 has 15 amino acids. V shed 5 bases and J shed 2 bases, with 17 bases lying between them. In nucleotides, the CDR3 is TGCGCCAGCAGAATATACGGGGGGCTGACCTACGAGCAGTACTTC. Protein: CASRIYGGLTYEQYF.

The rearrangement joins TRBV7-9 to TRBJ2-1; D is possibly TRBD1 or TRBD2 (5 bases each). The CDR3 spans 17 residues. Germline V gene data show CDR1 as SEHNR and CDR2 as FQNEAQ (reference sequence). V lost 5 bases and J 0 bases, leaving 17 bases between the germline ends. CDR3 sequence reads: CASSPSGTPSSYNEQFF. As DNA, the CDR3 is TGTGCCAGCAGCCCATCCGGGACGCCGAGCTCCTACAATGAGCAGTTCTTC.

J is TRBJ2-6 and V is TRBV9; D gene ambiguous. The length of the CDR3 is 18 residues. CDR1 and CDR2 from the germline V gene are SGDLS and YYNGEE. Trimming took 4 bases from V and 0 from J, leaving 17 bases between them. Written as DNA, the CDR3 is TGTGCCAGCAGCCTAAGAAATCGGACCGACTCTGGGGCCAACGTCCTGACTTTC. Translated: CASSLRNRTDSGANVLTF.

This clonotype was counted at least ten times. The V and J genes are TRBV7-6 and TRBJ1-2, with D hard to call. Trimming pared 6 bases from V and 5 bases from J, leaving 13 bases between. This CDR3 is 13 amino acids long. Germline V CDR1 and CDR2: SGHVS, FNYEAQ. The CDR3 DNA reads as TGTGCCAGCAGTTTGGGTCAGCCATATGGCTACACCTTC. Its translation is CASSLGQPYGYTF.

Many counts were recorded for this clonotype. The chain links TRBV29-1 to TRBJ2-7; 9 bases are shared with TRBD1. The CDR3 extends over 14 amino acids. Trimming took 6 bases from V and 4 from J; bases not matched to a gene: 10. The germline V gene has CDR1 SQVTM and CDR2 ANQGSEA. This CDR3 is CSVDAGQGWYEQYF. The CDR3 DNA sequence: TGCAGCGTAGACGCGGGACAGGGATGGTACGAGCAGTACTTC.

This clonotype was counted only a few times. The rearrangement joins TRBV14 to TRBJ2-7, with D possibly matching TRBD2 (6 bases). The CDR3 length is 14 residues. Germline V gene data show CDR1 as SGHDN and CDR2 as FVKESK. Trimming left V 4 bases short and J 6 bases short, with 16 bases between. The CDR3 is CASSLAGPLGEQYF. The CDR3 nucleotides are TGTGCCAGCAGCCTGGCGGGACCTTTGGGCGAGCAGTACTTC. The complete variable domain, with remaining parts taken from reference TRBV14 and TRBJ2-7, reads EAGVTQFPSHSVIEKGQTVTLRCDPISGHDNLYWYRRVMGKEIKFLLHFVKESKQDESGMPNNRFLAERTGGTYSTLKVQPAELEDSGVYFCASSLAGPLGEQYFGPGTRLTVT.

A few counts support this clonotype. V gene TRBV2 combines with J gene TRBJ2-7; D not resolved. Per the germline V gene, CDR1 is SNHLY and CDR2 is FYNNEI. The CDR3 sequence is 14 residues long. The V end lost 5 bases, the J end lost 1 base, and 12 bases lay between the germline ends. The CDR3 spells CASSTGRNSYEQYF. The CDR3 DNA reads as TGTGCCAGCAGTACTGGACGGAATTCCTACGAGCAGTACTTC.

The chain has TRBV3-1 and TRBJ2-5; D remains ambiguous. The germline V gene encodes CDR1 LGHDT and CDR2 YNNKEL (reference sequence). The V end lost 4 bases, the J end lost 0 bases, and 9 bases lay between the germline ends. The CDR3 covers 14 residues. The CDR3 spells CASSPVWNQETQYF. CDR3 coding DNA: TGTGCCAGCAGCCCGGTGTGGAACCAAGAGACCCAGTACTTC.

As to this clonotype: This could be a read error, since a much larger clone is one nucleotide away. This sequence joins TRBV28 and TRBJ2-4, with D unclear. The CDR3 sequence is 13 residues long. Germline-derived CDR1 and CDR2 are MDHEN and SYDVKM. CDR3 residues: CAGSSSHGNIQYF. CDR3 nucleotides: TGTGCCGGCAGCTCGAGTCATGGTAACATTCAGTACTTC.

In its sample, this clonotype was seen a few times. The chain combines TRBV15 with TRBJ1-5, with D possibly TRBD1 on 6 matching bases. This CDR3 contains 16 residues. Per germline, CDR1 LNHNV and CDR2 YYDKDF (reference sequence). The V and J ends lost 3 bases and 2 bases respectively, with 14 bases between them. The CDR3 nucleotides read TGTGCCACCAGCAGGGCCGTGACAGGCCGCAATCAGCCCCAGCATTTT. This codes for CATSRAVTGRNQPQHF.

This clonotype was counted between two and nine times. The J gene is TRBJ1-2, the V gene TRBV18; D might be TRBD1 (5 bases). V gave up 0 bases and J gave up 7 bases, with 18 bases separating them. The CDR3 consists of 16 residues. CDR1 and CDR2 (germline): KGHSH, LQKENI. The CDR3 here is CASSPPRGLDFLGYTF. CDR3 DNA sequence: TGTGCCAGCTCACCACCAAGGGGTCTGGACTTTCTTGGCTACACCTTC.

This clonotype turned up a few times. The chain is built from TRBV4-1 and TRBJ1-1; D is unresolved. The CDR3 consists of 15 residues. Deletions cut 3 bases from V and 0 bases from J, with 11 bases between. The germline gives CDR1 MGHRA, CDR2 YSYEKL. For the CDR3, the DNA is TGCGCCAGCAGCCAGGGCCCAGGACTGAACACTGAAGCTTTCTTT. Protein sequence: CASSQGPGLNTEAFF.

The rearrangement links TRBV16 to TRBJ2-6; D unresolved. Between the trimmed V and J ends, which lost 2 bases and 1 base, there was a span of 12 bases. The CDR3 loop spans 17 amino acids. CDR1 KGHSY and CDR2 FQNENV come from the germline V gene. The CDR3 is CASSQEVARSGANVLTF. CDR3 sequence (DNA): TGTGCCAGCAGCCAAGAGGTCGCTAGATCTGGGGCCAACGTCCTGACTTTC.

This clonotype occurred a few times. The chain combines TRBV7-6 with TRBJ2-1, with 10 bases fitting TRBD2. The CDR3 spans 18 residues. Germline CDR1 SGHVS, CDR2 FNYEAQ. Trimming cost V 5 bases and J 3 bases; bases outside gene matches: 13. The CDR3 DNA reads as TGTGCCAGCAGCAGTAGCGGGGGGCCCGCTGGAGACTACAATGAGCAGTTCTTC. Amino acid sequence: CASSSSGGPAGDYNEQFF.